This entry lists 29 T cell receptor beta chains sequenced from one sample in a study of STAT5B mutations in CD4+ large granular lymphocyte leukemia. Clones were sequenced by immunoSEQ multiplex PCR, and TCRdb holds only the in-frame ones, with some missing. Among about 38,000 clones listed, about 82% were seen once. Sequenced: CD4+ T cells from blood buffy coats. Source of these receptors: a human donor in good health.

J is TRBJ1-1 and V is TRBV11-2; D may be TRBD1 (6 bases). CDR1 and CDR2 (germline): SGHAT, FQNNGV. The CDR3 consists of 12 residues. Trimming removed 5 bases at V and 11 bases at J, with 15 bases between. CDR3 DNA sequence: TGTGCCAGCAGCCCGAACAGGGAGAAGGCTTTCTTT. Translating gives CASSPNREKAFF.

The sample holds one count of this clone. The chain links TRBV7-7 to TRBJ2-1; 9 bases match TRBD1. Germline CDR1 SSHAT, CDR2 FNYEAQ (reference sequence). The V and J ends lost 1 base and 7 bases, in that order; junction bases with no gene match: 8. The CDR3 runs to 16 residues. The chain's CDR3 is CASSLGGQGFQNEQFF. DNA of the CDR3: TGTGCCAGCAGCTTAGGGGGACAGGGATTTCAGAATGAGCAGTTCTTC.

The chain employs TRBV15 and TRBJ1-2; maybe TRBD1 (6 bases). Trimming shortened V by 0 bases and J by 7 bases, and 21 bases separated the two germline ends. There are 17 residues in the CDR3. Germline loops: CDR1 LNHNV, CDR2 YYDKDF (reference sequence). The CDR3, as DNA: TGTGCCACCAGCAGAGATCCCCCCAAGGGGGAGCACTCTGGCTACACCTTC. Its translation is CATSRDPPKGEHSGYTF. The full variable domain, rest sourced from reference TRBV15 and TRBJ1-2, is DAMVIQNPRYQVTQFGKPVTLSCSQTLNHNVMYWYQQKSSQAPKLLFHYYDKDFNNEADTPDNFQSRRPNTSFCFLDIRSPGLGDTAMYLCATSRDPPKGEHSGYTFGSGTRLTVV.

The V and J genes are TRBV6-1 and TRBJ1-3; D call uncertain. The CDR3 length is 14 residues. From germline, CDR1 is MNHNS and CDR2 SASEGT. The V end was cut by 4 bases, the J end by 0 bases, with 7 bases between. CDR3 sequence reads: CASSGHGSGNTIYF. The CDR3, as DNA: TGTGCCAGCAGTGGGCATGGCTCTGGAAACACCATATATTTT.

This clone was observed a handful of times. V and J are TRBV5-1 and TRBJ2-7; the D gene is possibly TRBD2 (6 bases). V was shortened by 0 bases and J by 7 bases, with 11 bases between the two germline ends. The germline V gene has CDR1 SGHRS and CDR2 YFSETQ. The CDR3 is made up of 13 amino acids. CDR3 sequence: CASSLAGGTEQYF. As DNA, the CDR3 is TGCGCCAGCAGCTTGGCGGGCGGGACGGAGCAGTACTTC. Complete variable domain (other parts from reference TRBV5-1 and TRBJ2-7): KAGVTQTPRYLIKTRGQQVTLSCSPISGHRSVSWYQQTPGQGLQFLFEYFSETQRNKGNFPGRFSGRQFSNSRSEMNVSTLELGDSALYLCASSLAGGTEQYFGPGTRLTVT.

The J gene is TRBJ2-2, the V gene TRBV4-2; D unclear. The germline V and J ends were trimmed by 3 bases and 4 bases, with 3 bases remaining between them. The germline gives CDR1 LGHNA, CDR2 YNFKEQ. The CDR3 runs 12 residues. The CDR3 DNA follows: TGTGCCAGCAGCCAGCCCACCGGGGAGCTGTTTTTT. It codes for CASSQPTGELFF.

This chain joins TRBV9 and TRBJ1-6, with D maybe TRBD1 (5 bases). This CDR3 has 12 amino acids. Trimming removed 2 bases at V and 8 bases at J, with 5 bases between. From germline, CDR1 is SGDLS and CDR2 YYNGEE. CDR3 region: CASSVRDSPLHF. The CDR3 DNA follows: TGTGCCAGCAGCGTCAGGGATTCACCCCTCCACTTT.

Points on this clone: Other DNA sequences within the sample encode an identical CDR3. This rearrangement joins TRBV5-1 to TRBJ2-1; 7 nucleotides match TRBD1. In germline, CDR1 is SGHRS, CDR2 YFSETQ. Trimming took 4 bases from V and 6 from J; bases not matched to a gene: 4. This CDR3 region has 13 residues. The CDR3 DNA is TGCGCCAGCAGCGCCGGGACAGTCAATGAGCAGTTCTTC. The encoded protein is CASSAGTVNEQFF.

The chain employs TRBV2 and TRBJ1-2; 8 bases are a match to TRBD1. After removal of 4 bases from V and 8 bases from J, the junction contained 12 bases not matched to a gene. Germline V lookup: CDR1 SNHLY, CDR2 FYNNEI. The CDR3 extends over 15 amino acids. The CDR3 spells CASSGPGGATGGYTF. DNA of the CDR3: TGTGCCAGCAGTGGGCCAGGGGGCGCTACGGGGGGCTACACCTTC.

The chain carries TRBV30 and TRBJ2-5; D may be TRBD2 (7 bases). V dropped 1 base and J dropped 5 bases, with 14 bases sitting between them. The CDR3 consists of 14 residues. Germline lookup yields CDR1 GTSNPN and CDR2 SVGIG (reference sequence). The CDR3 DNA reads as TGTGCCTGGAGTGGTGTGGGGGGGCGTGAGACCCAGTACTTC. Its translation: CAWSGVGGRETQYF.

The CDR3 sequence is CAWKSSGREYNEQFF. The CDR3 DNA reads TGTGCCTGGAAAAGTAGCGGGAGGGAGTACAATGAGCAGTTCTTC. V is TRBV30 and J is TRBJ2-1; 11 bases agree with TRBD2. This CDR3 contains 15 residues. V shed 4 bases and J 4 bases; nucleotides not matched to a gene: 6. The V gene's germline CDR1 is GTSNPN and CDR2 SVGIG (reference sequence).

The chain carries TRBV6-5 and TRBJ1-2; D not certain. The CDR3 has 12 amino acids. Germline-derived CDR1 and CDR2 are MNHEY and SVGAGI. V lost 0 bases and J 4 bases, leaving 3 bases between the germline ends. The DNA of the CDR3 is TGTGCCAGCAGTTACTCGGGCTATGGCTACACCTTC. Its protein is CASSYSGYGYTF.

The chain uses TRBV2 and TRBJ2-2; no reliable D call. There are 13 residues in the CDR3. Trimming cost V 3 bases and J 5 bases, with 7 bases left between them. Germline values: CDR1 SNHLY, CDR2 FYNNEI. The CDR3: CASSESLTGELFF. Here the CDR3 DNA reads TGTGCCAGCAGTGAGTCATTGACCGGGGAGCTGTTTTTT.

The chain combines TRBV7-2 with TRBJ2-4; D call uncertain. V lost 1 base to trimming and J lost 5 bases, with 6 bases between them. Germline loops: CDR1 SGHTA, CDR2 FQGNSA. The CDR3 has 13 amino acids. CDR3 sequence: CASSLEVENIQYF. The CDR3 region has the DNA TGTGCCAGCAGCTTAGAAGTAGAAAACATTCAGTACTTC. The full variable domain, completed using reference TRBV7-2 and TRBJ2-4, is GAGVSQSPSNKVTEKGKDVELRCDPISGHTALYWYRQSLGQGLEFLIYFQGNSAPDKSGLPSDRFSAERTGGSVSTLTIQRTQQEDSAVYLCASSLEVENIQYFGAGTRLSVL.

This clone was detected only once. The chain recombines TRBV5-1 with TRBJ2-1, with D tentatively TRBD2 (6 bases). The length of the CDR3 is 15 residues. V was cut by 4 bases and J by 5 bases, with 16 bases left in between. Germline CDR1 is SGHRS and CDR2 is YFSETQ. CDR3 DNA sequence: TGCGCCAGCAGCCACCCGCCAAGGGAGGACAATGAGCAGTTCTTC. Its translation is CASSHPPREDNEQFF. The full variable domain, with the rest looked up from reference TRBV5-1 and TRBJ2-1, is KAGVTQTPRYLIKTRGQQVTLSCSPISGHRSVSWYQQTPGQGLQFLFEYFSETQRNKGNFPGRFSGRQFSNSRSEMNVSTLELGDSALYLCASSHPPREDNEQFFGPGTRLTVL.

The rearrangement links TRBV7-8 to TRBJ2-7; D may be TRBD1 or TRBD2 (5 bases each). The germline CDR1 and CDR2 sequences are SGHVS and FQNEAQ. Between the trimmed V and J ends, which lost 5 bases and 0 bases, there was a span of 14 bases. This CDR3 comprises 15 residues. In nucleotides, the CDR3 is TGTGCCAGCAGCCCGGGACGGCTGAGCTCCTACGAGCAGTACTTC. This encodes CASSPGRLSSYEQYF.

V gene TRBV5-1 combines with J gene TRBJ1-2; D is unclear. CDR1 and CDR2 from the germline V gene are SGHRS and YFSETQ. V dropped 4 bases and J dropped 8 bases, with 12 bases sitting between them. This CDR3 is built from 12 residues. For the CDR3, the DNA is TGCGCCAGCAGCCGGACCCTGCAGGGCTACACCTTC. Translation: CASSRTLQGYTF.

This chain uses TRBV6-5 with TRBJ2-5, with D perhaps matching TRBD2 (6 bases). Germline CDR1 reads MNHEY; CDR2 reads SVGAGI. V dropped 5 bases and J dropped 6 bases, with 13 bases sitting between them. CDR3 size: 13 residues. CDR3 DNA: TGTGCCAGCAGTCCCCCCGGGACTCAGACCCAGTACTTC. It translates to CASSPPGTQTQYF.

This clone is a singleton in its sample. J is TRBJ2-7 and V is TRBV6-1; D remains unclear. Per the germline V gene, CDR1 is MNHNS and CDR2 is SASEGT. The germline V and J ends were trimmed by 0 bases and 0 bases, with 12 bases remaining between them. The CDR3 has 16 amino acids. The CDR3 DNA reads as TGTGCCAGCAGTGAAGCAGTCGGATCGGACTCCTACGAGCAGTACTTC. Translated: CASSEAVGSDSYEQYF.

The chain combines TRBV28 with TRBJ2-1; 11 positions match TRBD2. With V trimmed by 3 bases and J by 9 bases, 7 bases remained unmatched. In germline, CDR1 is MDHEN, CDR2 SYDVKM. The CDR3 covers 15 residues. As DNA, the CDR3 is TGTGCCAGCAGTTTGGTAGCGGGAGGGAGTGGTGAGCAGTTCTTC. Encoded protein: CASSLVAGGSGEQFF.

The chain couples TRBV6-1 to TRBJ2-7, with D possibly being TRBD2 (5 bases). The CDR3 loop spans 12 amino acids. Trimming cost V 0 bases and J 9 bases, with 9 bases left between them. The germline CDR1 and CDR2 sequences are MNHNS and SASEGT. The CDR3: CASSEAPRGQYF. CDR3 DNA sequence: TGTGCCAGCAGTGAAGCGCCCCGGGGGCAGTACTTC.

The CDR3 here is CASSFNLNTEAFF. DNA for the CDR3: TGTGCCAGCAGCTTTAACTTGAACACTGAAGCTTTCTTT. This sequence joins TRBV7-9 and TRBJ1-1, with D uncertain. CDR1 is SEHNR, CDR2 FQNEAQ, per germline (reference sequence). This CDR3 comprises 13 residues. Trimming removed 3 bases from V and 0 bases from J, with 5 bases in between.

The chain combines TRBV9 with TRBJ2-2; D gene unclear. The V gene lost 3 bases and the J gene lost 8 bases, with 11 bases spanning the gap. Germline V gene lookup returns CDR1 SGDLS and CDR2 YYNGEE. This CDR3 has 13 amino acids. CDR3 coding DNA: TGTGCCAGCAGCGCTAGTTTGTCGGGGGAGCTGTTTTTT. This codes for CASSASLSGELFF.

The chain combines TRBV18 with TRBJ1-5, with D possibly TRBD1 on 5 matching bases. Germline V gene sequence: CDR1 KGHSH, CDR2 LQKENI. The CDR3 has 14 residues. Trimming stripped 4 bases from V and 1 base from J, with 8 bases between. This CDR3 is CASSLQVSNQPQHF. In nucleotides, the CDR3 is TGTGCCAGCTCACTACAGGTCAGCAATCAGCCCCAGCATTTT.

V and J are TRBV2 and TRBJ1-5; 8 bases agree with TRBD1. This CDR3 region has 16 residues. Germline lookup yields CDR1 SNHLY and CDR2 FYNNEI. Trimming cost V 5 bases and J 2 bases; bases outside gene matches: 8. In DNA form, the CDR3 reads TGTGCCAGCAGTCGCAGGGGGCTGGAAGGCAATCAGCCCCAGCATTTT. The encoded protein is CASSRRGLEGNQPQHF.

Only one count was recorded for this clone. The gene calls are TRBV6-5 and TRBJ2-3, with TRBD2 as a possible D gene (6 bases). V dropped 0 bases and J dropped 3 bases, with 13 bases sitting between them. Looked up from germline, CDR1 is MNHEY and CDR2 is SVGAGI. This CDR3 has 16 residues. CDR3 coding DNA: TGTGCCAGCAGTTACTCGTGGGGGAGGCGAACAGATACGCAGTATTTT. Its protein product is CASSYSWGRRTDTQYF.

The CDR3 region has the DNA TGTGCCAGCAGATCGGACAGGGTTGGGGAGCAGTACTTC. Protein sequence: CASRSDRVGEQYF. The rearrangement joins TRBV5-4 to TRBJ2-7; 8 nucleotides agree with TRBD1. Germline assignment: CDR1 SGHNT and CDR2 YYREEE (reference sequence). This CDR3 has 13 residues. V shed 5 bases and J 7 bases; nucleotides not matched to a gene: 8.

The chain uses TRBV19 and TRBJ2-2; tentatively, D is TRBD1 (6 bases). The germline gives CDR1 LNHDA, CDR2 SQIVND (reference sequence). The V end lost 1 base, the J end lost 7 bases, and 10 bases lay between the germline ends. The CDR3 sequence is 14 residues long. CDR3 residues: CASSIAGASGELFF. For the CDR3, the DNA is TGTGCCAGTAGTATAGCAGGGGCGAGCGGGGAGCTGTTTTTT.

This sequence joins TRBV29-1 and TRBJ1-1; the D is unclear. Germline V lookup: CDR1 SQVTM, CDR2 ANQGSEA. The CDR3 consists of 12 residues. Trimming stripped 7 bases from V and 0 bases from J, with 9 bases between. The CDR3 coding sequence is TGCAGCGCTCGGGAGTTGAACACTGAAGCTTTCTTT. Encoded protein: CSARELNTEAFF. The whole variable domain, remainder taken from reference TRBV29-1 and TRBJ1-1, is SAVISQKPSRDICQRGTSLTIQCQVDSQVTMMFWYRQQPGQSLTLIATANQGSEATYESGFVIDKFPISRPNLTFSTLTVSNMSPEDSSIYLCSARELNTEAFFGQGTRLTVV.